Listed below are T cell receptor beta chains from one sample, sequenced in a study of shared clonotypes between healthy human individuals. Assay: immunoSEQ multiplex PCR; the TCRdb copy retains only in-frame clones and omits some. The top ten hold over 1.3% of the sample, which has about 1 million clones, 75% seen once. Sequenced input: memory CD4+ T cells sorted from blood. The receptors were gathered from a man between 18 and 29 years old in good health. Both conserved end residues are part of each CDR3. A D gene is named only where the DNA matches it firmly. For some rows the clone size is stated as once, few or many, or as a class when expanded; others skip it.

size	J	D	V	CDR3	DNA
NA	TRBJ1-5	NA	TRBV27	CASSQGRDQPQHF	TGTGCCAGCAGTCAGGGGCGAGATCAGCCCCAGCATTTT
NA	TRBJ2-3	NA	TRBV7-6	CASSLALSDTQYF	TGTGCCAGCAGCTTAGCGCTTTCAGATACGCAGTATTTT
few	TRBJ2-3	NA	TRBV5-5	CASSLIGGATDTQYF	TGTGCCAGCAGCTTGATTGGGGGAGCCACAGATACGCAGTATTTT
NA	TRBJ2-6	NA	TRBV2	CASSELGRGNSGANVLTF	TGTGCCAGCAGTGAATTGGGCAGGGGAAATTCTGGGGCCAACGTCCTGACTTTC
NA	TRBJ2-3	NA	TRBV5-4	CASSRSTGTDTQYF	TGTGCCAGCAGCCGATCAACAGGGACAGATACGCAGTATTTT
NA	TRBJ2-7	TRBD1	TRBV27	CASSLRDRGLYEQYF	TGTGCCAGCAGTTTACGGGACAGGGGGCTATACGAGCAGTACTTC
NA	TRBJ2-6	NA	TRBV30	CAWSGGGRGSGANVLTF	TGTGCCTGGAGTGGTGGGGGTAGGGGCTCTGGGGCCAACGTCCTGACTTTC
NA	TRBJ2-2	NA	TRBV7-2	CASSLAGGTGELFF	TGTGCCAGCAGCTTAGCGGGGGGCACCGGGGAGCTGTTTTTT
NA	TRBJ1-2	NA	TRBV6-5	CASSYSSNYGYTF	TGTGCCAGCAGTTACTCCAGTAACTATGGCTACACCTTC
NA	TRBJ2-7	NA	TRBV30	CALTEGRSEYEQYF	TGTGCACTCACGGAGGGCAGGAGTGAATACGAGCAGTACTTC
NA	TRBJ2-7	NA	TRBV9	CASSVWGAPNDEQYF	TGTGCCAGCAGCGTGTGGGGAGCCCCAAACGACGAGCAGTACTTC
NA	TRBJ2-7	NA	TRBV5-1	CASSLVGLWEQYF	TGCGCCAGCAGCTTAGTGGGCTTGTGGGAGCAGTACTTC
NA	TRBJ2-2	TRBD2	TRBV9	CASSVGTSANTGELFF	TGTGCCAGCAGCGTAGGGACTAGCGCTAACACCGGGGAGCTGTTTTTT
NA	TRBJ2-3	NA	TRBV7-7	CASSQGRGVRQYF	TGTGCTAGCAGCCAGGGGCGGGGAGTCAGGCAGTATTTT
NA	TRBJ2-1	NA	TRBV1	CTSSGRVPSYNEQFF	TGCACCAGCAGCGGGAGGGTCCCCTCCTACAATGAGCAGTTCTTC
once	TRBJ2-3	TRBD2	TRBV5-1	CASRGLASTDTQYF	TGCGCCAGCCGAGGACTAGCGAGCACAGATACGCAGTATTTT
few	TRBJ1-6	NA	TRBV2	CASKRTVIEGSPLHF	TGTGCCAGCAAACGGACGGTGATAGAGGGTTCACCCCTCCACTTT
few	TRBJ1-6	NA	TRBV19	CASQSSYNSPLHF	TGTGCCAGCCAAAGCTCCTATAATTCACCCCTCCACTTT
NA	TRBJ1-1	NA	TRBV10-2	CASRYSEREGAFF	TGCGCCAGCAGATATTCAGAACGCGAAGGCGCTTTCTTT
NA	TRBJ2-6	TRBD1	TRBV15	CATSRETGLFGANVLTF	TGTGCCACCAGCAGAGAGACAGGGCTATTTGGGGCCAACGTCCTGACTTTC
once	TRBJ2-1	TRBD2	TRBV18	CASSPPLAGAYNEQFF	TGTGCCAGCTCACCTCCTCTAGCGGGGGCCTACAATGAGCAGTTCTTC
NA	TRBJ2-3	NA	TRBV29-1	CSVEIGGPDTQYF	TGCAGCGTTGAAATTGGGGGCCCAGATACGCAGTATTTT
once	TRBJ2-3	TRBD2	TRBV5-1	CASSNGGTSTDTQYF	TGCGCCAGCAGCAACGGGGGGACTAGCACAGATACGCAGTATTTT
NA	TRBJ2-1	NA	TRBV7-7	CASSLAHYSGNEQFF	TGTGCTAGCAGCTTAGCTCACTATTCGGGCAATGAGCAGTTCTTC
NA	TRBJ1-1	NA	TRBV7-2	CASSRDSRRPEAFF	TGTGCCAGCAGCCGAGACTCAAGGAGGCCTGAAGCTTTCTTT
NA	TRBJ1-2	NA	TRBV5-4	CASSLEGGNYGYTF	TGTGCCAGCAGCTTGGAGGGGGGTAACTATGGCTACACCTTC
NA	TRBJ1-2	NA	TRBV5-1	CASSLGTSINYGYTF	TGCGCCAGCAGCTTGGGGACATCCATTAACTATGGCTACACCTTC
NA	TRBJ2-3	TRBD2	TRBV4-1	CASSNSGVTDTQYF	TGCGCCAGCAGCAATAGCGGGGTCACAGATACGCAGTATTTT
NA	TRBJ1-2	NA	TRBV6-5	CASSQDSFFGYTF	TGTGCCAGCAGTCAAGACAGTTTTTTCGGGTACACCTTC
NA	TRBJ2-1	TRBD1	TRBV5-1	CASSLEPGQGYNEQFF	TGCGCCAGCAGCTTGGAACCGGGACAGGGATACAATGAGCAGTTCTTC
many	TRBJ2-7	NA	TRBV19	CASSIGVAYEQYF	TGTGCCAGTAGTATAGGGGTCGCATACGAGCAGTACTTC
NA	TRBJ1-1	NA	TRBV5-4	CASSLGGATEAFF	TGTGCCAGCAGCTTGGGGGGGGCCACTGAAGCTTTCTTT
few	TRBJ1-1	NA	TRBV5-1	CASATGFAANTEAFF	TGCGCCAGCGCAACAGGATTTGCCGCGAACACTGAAGCTTTCTTT
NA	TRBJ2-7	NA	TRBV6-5	CASSYSALSRGVEQYF	TGTGCCAGCAGTTACTCGGCACTTAGTCGTGGGGTCGAGCAGTACTTC
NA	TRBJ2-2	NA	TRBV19	CASRQPTDTGELFF	TGTGCCAGCCGACAGCCGACAGACACCGGGGAGCTGTTTTTT
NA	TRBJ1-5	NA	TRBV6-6	CASTRGMLPQHF	TGTGCCAGCACCAGGGGTATGTTGCCCCAGCATTTT
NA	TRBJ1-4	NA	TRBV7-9	CASSLAGGEKLFF	TGTGCCAGCAGCTTAGCCGGGGGTGAAAAACTGTTTTTT
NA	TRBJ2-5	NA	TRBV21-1	CASSRRHPPRLAGPQETQYF	TGTGCCAGCAGCCGCCGCCACCCACCGCGACTAGCGGGGCCTCAAGAGACCCAGTACTTC
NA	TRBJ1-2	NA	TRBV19	CASSTRRQALYGYTF	TGTGCCAGTAGTACCCGCCGACAGGCCCTCTATGGCTACACCTTC
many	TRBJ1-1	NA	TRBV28	CASRSGQNTEAFF	TGTGCCAGCAGATCGGGACAGAACACTGAAGCTTTCTTT
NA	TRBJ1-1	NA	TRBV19	CASRKIQGTTEAFF	TGTGCCAGTAGAAAAATACAGGGAACCACTGAAGCTTTCTTT
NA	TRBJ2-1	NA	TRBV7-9	CASSAENEQFF	TGTGCCAGCAGCGCCGAAAATGAGCAGTTCTTC
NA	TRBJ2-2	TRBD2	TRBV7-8	CASSFLADYTGELFF	TGTGCCAGCAGCTTTCTAGCGGACTACACCGGGGAGCTGTTTTTT
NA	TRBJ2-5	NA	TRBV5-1	CASSLEGRTAFETQYF	TGCGCCAGCAGCTTGGAGGGCAGGACTGCGTTTGAGACCCAGTACTTC
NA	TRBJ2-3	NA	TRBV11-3	CASSLGPSSTDTQYF	TGTGCCAGCAGCCTCGGACCTTCTAGCACAGATACGCAGTATTTT
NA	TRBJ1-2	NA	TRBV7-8	CASSPQGPYGYTF	TGTGCCAGCAGCCCGCAGGGCCCCTATGGCTACACCTTC
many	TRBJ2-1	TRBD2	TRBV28	CASSFGTPGLAYNEQFF	TGTGCCAGCAGTTTTGGTACCCCGGGACTAGCGTACAATGAGCAGTTCTTC
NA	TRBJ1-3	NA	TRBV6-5	CASSYASGFSGNTIYF	TGTGCCAGCAGTTACGCGTCAGGGTTCTCTGGAAACACCATATATTTT
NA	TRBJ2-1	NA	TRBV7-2	CASSPHNEQFF	TGTGCCAGCAGCCCACACAATGAGCAGTTCTTC
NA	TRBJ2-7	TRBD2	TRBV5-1	CASSVLAGDTYEQYF	TGCGCCAGCAGCGTACTAGCGGGAGATACCTACGAGCAGTACTTC
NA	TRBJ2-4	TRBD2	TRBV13	CASSLGAGGENIQYF	TGTGCCAGCAGCTTAGGGGCGGGAGGGGAAAACATTCAGTACTTC
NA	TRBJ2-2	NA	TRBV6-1	CASSEEVGVLGGELFF	TGTGCCAGCAGTGAAGAAGTGGGAGTACTGGGGGGGGAGCTGTTTTTT
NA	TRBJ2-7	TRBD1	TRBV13	CASSLGGWWDRDHEQYF	TGTGCCAGCAGCTTAGGCGGATGGTGGGACAGGGACCACGAGCAGTACTTC
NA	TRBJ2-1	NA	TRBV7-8	CASTRLSSYNEQFF	TGTGCCAGCACCCGACTGAGCTCCTACAATGAGCAGTTCTTC
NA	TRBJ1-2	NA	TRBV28	CASSGTKPTGGYTF	TGTGCCAGCAGTGGAACCAAACCCACAGGGGGCTACACCTTC